This T cell receptor (beta chain) was recorded in a study of blood T cell repertoires in COVID-19. CDR3 size: 23 residues. V shed 0 bases and J shed 0 bases, with 33 bases lying between them. Looked up from germline, CDR1 is SGHRS and CDR2 is YFSETQ. Study processing details: From reference gene primer amplification, estimates of nucleated cell counts were derived. Data came from immunoSEQ multiplex PCR; TCRdb stores just in-frame clones and leaves some out. The DNA was the basis for D and trimming; V, J and clone size are from that table. The sample shows 310,000 or so clones, more than 70% of them seen only once.

This rearrangement joins TRBV5-1 to TRBJ1-2, with D maybe TRBD1 (6 bases). Material: peripheral blood. The TCR comes from a woman in her forties or fifties with acute or convalescent COVID-19. The CDR3 spells CASSLALPYPPIGQLETNYGYTF. DNA of the CDR3: TGCGCCAGCAGCTTGGCTCTTCCCTACCCTCCTATAGGACAGCTTGAGACTAACTATGGCTACACCTTC.